Listed below are T cell receptor beta chains from one sample, sequenced in a study of identical twins. TCRdb processed the 5' RACE reads anew with MiXCR; each CDR3 protein has one entry. This repertoire shows about 700,000 distinct CDR3 sequences, around 6% found once; its top ten account for under 2%. The sample comprised naive T cells sorted from blood. Source of these receptors: a man aged 18 to 29 in good health. Each CDR3 is given with its conserved first and last residue. Fields, in order: CDR3 protein, CDR3 DNA, J gene, D gene, clone size, V gene. A D gene is named only where the DNA matches it firmly. Only some rows state a clone size, as once, few, many or a class for expanded clones.

CDR3: CSVEGRADGTQYF; DNA: TGCAGCGTTGAAGGGAGGGCCGACGGGACGCAGTATTTT; J: TRBJ2-3; D: NA; size: few; V: TRBV29-1
CDR3: CSARKVTTYEQYF; DNA: TGCAGTGCTAGAAAGGTCACCACCTACGAGCAGTACTTC; J: TRBJ2-7; D: NA; size: few; V: TRBV20-1
CDR3: CASSFLQSGGTIYF; DNA: TGTGCCAGCAGTTTTCTTCAGAGTGGGGGCACCATATATTTT; J: TRBJ1-3; D: NA; size: many; V: TRBV12-3/TRBV12-4
CDR3: CASSLSLGLAGESRINTQYF; DNA: TGTGCCAGCAGCTTATCCCTCGGACTAGCGGGAGAGAGCAGGATCAATACGCAGTATTTT; J: TRBJ2-3; D: TRBD2; size: NA; V: TRBV7-8
CDR3: CASSLFNQPQHF; DNA: TGTGCCAGCAGTCTCTTCAATCAGCCCCAGCATTTT; J: TRBJ1-5; D: NA; size: many; V: TRBV12-3/TRBV12-4
CDR3: CASSFTGIYEQYF; DNA: TGTGCCAGCAGCTTTACAGGGATCTACGAGCAGTACTTC; J: TRBJ2-7; D: NA; size: many; V: TRBV7-2
CDR3: CASSTSNVRVTDTQYF; DNA: TGTGCCAGCAGCACCTCTAACGTCAGGGTCACAGATACGCAGTATTTT; J: TRBJ2-3; D: NA; size: few; V: TRBV9
CDR3: CASSQHHTQYF; DNA: TGCGCCAGCAGCCAACATCATACGCAGTATTTT; J: TRBJ2-3; D: NA; size: NA; V: TRBV4-1
CDR3: CASSLTDRHPYEQYF; DNA: TGTGCCAGCAGCCTTACGGACAGGCACCCCTACGAGCAGTACTTC; J: TRBJ2-7; D: TRBD1; size: many; V: TRBV7-8
CDR3: CASSDSPVLEEFF; DNA: TGTGCCAGCAGCGATTCCCCGGTTCTAGAAGAGTTCTTC; J: TRBJ2-1; D: NA; size: many; V: TRBV7-9
CDR3: CASSVSANTGELFF; DNA: TGTGCCAGCAGCGTTAGCGCGAACACCGGGGAGCTGTTTTTT; J: TRBJ2-2; D: NA; size: many; V: TRBV9
CDR3: CSVEQTGSYEQFF; DNA: TGCAGCGTTGAACAAACGGGTTCCTACGAGCAGTTCTTC; J: TRBJ2-1; D: NA; size: many; V: TRBV29-1
CDR3: CSARDVQGSSTDTQYF; DNA: TGCAGTGCTAGAGATGTCCAGGGATCAAGCACAGATACGCAGTATTTT; J: TRBJ2-3; D: NA; size: few; V: TRBV20-1
CDR3: CASRNGQGLTGELFF; DNA: TGTGCCAGCAGAAATGGACAGGGCCTCACCGGGGAGCTGTTTTTT; J: TRBJ2-2; D: TRBD1; size: NA; V: TRBV5-4
CDR3: CSARAPYTSGSYEQYF; DNA: TGCAGTGCTAGAGCCCCGTATACTAGCGGGAGTTACGAGCAGTACTTC; J: TRBJ2-7; D: TRBD2; size: NA; V: TRBV20-1
CDR3: CASAKAGMASNQPQHF; DNA: TGTGCCAGCGCAAAGGCGGGGATGGCTAGCAATCAGCCCCAGCATTTT; J: TRBJ1-5; D: NA; size: few; V: TRBV12-3/TRBV12-4
CDR3: CASRPLGERSGNTIYF; DNA: TGTGCCAGCAGACCTCTCGGAGAGCGCTCTGGAAACACCATATATTTT; J: TRBJ1-3; D: NA; size: many; V: TRBV12-3/TRBV12-4
CDR3: CASSLRQGAEFPEAFF; DNA: TGTGCCAGCTCACTTCGACAGGGGGCTGAATTCCCTGAAGCTTTCTTT; J: TRBJ1-1; D: TRBD1; size: NA; V: TRBV18
CDR3: CSASRGPGLADNEQFF; DNA: TGCAGTGCTAGCAGGGGCCCGGGACTAGCAGACAATGAGCAGTTCTTC; J: TRBJ2-1; D: TRBD2; size: many; V: TRBV20-1
CDR3: CASSLWLSGSNEQFF; DNA: TGCGCCAGCAGCTTGTGGCTTAGCGGGAGTAATGAGCAGTTCTTC; J: TRBJ2-1; D: TRBD2; size: NA; V: TRBV5-1
CDR3: CASSYGILGEQYF; DNA: TGTGCCAGCAGTTATGGCATATTGGGCGAGCAGTACTTC; J: TRBJ2-7; D: NA; size: NA; V: TRBV6-2/TRBV6-3
CDR3: CSVDGQNTGELFF; DNA: TGCAGCGTTGACGGGCAGAACACCGGGGAGCTGTTTTTT; J: TRBJ2-2; D: NA; size: many; V: TRBV29-1
CDR3: CASSSLRTGGPTQYF; DNA: TGTGCCAGCAGCTCGCTTAGGACAGGAGGTCCTACGCAGTATTTT; J: TRBJ2-3; D: TRBD1; size: few; V: TRBV11-2
CDR3: CASNTGHTEAFF; DNA: TGTGCCAGCAACACAGGACACACTGAAGCTTTCTTT; J: TRBJ1-1; D: NA; size: few; V: TRBV7-9
CDR3: CASSLVGWQPQHF; DNA: TGTGCCAGCAGTTTAGTGGGTTGGCAGCCCCAGCATTTT; J: TRBJ1-5; D: NA; size: many; V: TRBV27
CDR3: CSVEDRGSSRFF; DNA: TGCAGCGTTGAAGATAGGGGCTCGTCCAGGTTCTTC; J: TRBJ2-1; D: NA; size: many; V: TRBV29-1
CDR3: CSASRGRTTTDTQYF; DNA: TGCAGTGCTAGTCGCGGGAGAACGACCACAGATACGCAGTATTTT; J: TRBJ2-3; D: TRBD2; size: many; V: TRBV20-1
CDR3: CSARFIGTGFPQQYF; DNA: TGCAGTGCTAGGTTCATCGGGACAGGGTTCCCCCAGCAGTACTTC; J: TRBJ2-7; D: TRBD1; size: NA; V: TRBV20-1
CDR3: CASSLVGSYSNQPQHF; DNA: TGTGCCAGCAGTTTAGTCGGGTCATATAGCAATCAGCCCCAGCATTTT; J: TRBJ1-5; D: NA; size: NA; V: TRBV12-3/TRBV12-4
CDR3: CASSFKGVDNSPLHF; DNA: TGTGCCAGCAGTTTTAAAGGGGTGGATAATTCACCCCTCCACTTT; J: TRBJ1-6; D: NA; size: many; V: TRBV12-3/TRBV12-4
CDR3: CASSSPSSEVAKNIQYF; DNA: TGTGCCAGCAGCTCCCCCTCTAGCGAAGTGGCCAAAAACATTCAGTACTTC; J: TRBJ2-4; D: NA; size: few; V: TRBV5-4
CDR3: CASSLGYSITDTQYF; DNA: TGTGCCAGCAGCTTAGGGTATTCTATCACAGATACGCAGTATTTT; J: TRBJ2-3; D: NA; size: few; V: TRBV7-2
CDR3: CATSDPATTDTQYF; DNA: TGTGCCACCAGTGACCCCGCGACAACAGATACGCAGTATTTT; J: TRBJ2-3; D: NA; size: NA; V: TRBV24-1
CDR3: CATLPSRQDSFSGANVLTF; DNA: TGTGCCACTCTGCCTTCTAGACAGGATTCGTTCTCTGGGGCCAACGTCCTGACTTTC; J: TRBJ2-6; D: NA; size: few; V: TRBV15
CDR3: CATSYTGELFF; DNA: TGTGCCACCAGCTACACCGGGGAGCTGTTTTTT; J: TRBJ2-2; D: NA; size: many; V: TRBV24-1
CDR3: CASSFGTSGRFSYNEQFF; DNA: TGCGCCAGCAGCTTCGGGACTAGCGGGAGGTTCTCCTACAATGAGCAGTTCTTC; J: TRBJ2-1; D: TRBD2; size: few; V: TRBV5-1